The T cell receptor beta chain under discussion was sequenced for a study of blood T cells in healthy people across ages. General study findings and limits: Higher naive T cell percentage went strongly together with higher TCR beta diversity.

CDR3 length: 12 residues. Germline V gives CDR1 DFQATT, CDR2 SNEGSKA (reference sequence). Trimming took 6 bases from V and 7 from J, leaving 15 bases between them. The authors isolated at least 6.5 million PBMCs per sample. This clonotype turned up a few times. Its antigen is not known. A second roughly 7 to 12 cycle PCR used barcoded and J-beta primers. Sequencing yielded, for each sample, at least 3 million paired-end reads carrying CDR3. TCRdb re-analysed the 5' RACE reads in MiXCR, keeping a single row per CDR3 protein. The sample holds 1.5 million to 2 million distinct CDR3 sequences; roughly 50% are singletons and the top ten take roughly 2.1%.

The sequencing input was blood. The J gene is TRBJ2-5, the V gene TRBV20-1; D perhaps matches TRBD1 (6 bases). The clonotype comes from a woman between 35 and 50 years old in good health. CDR3 coding DNA: TGCAGTGCCACCAACAGGGCGGGGACCCAGTACTTC. This translates into CSATNRAGTQYF.